The 32 T cell receptor beta chains given below trace back to one sample, sequenced in a study of shared clonotypes between healthy human individuals. Naive CD8 populations comprised CD45RO-negative cells positively selected for CCR7, excluding terminally differentiated effector memory CD45RA+ cells. Data came from immunoSEQ multiplex PCR; TCRdb stores just in-frame clones and leaves some out. The sample holds about 2,200,000 clones, approximately 94% seen once. The sample taken for sequencing was naive CD8+ T cells from PBMCs. The receptors originated from a man younger than 35 in good health. Some clones in this sample may be carry-over from other donors' samples.

The rearrangement uses TRBV11-2 and TRBJ1-3; 8 nucleotides agree with TRBD1. Germline CDR1 and CDR2: SGHAT and FQNNGV. There are 16 residues in the CDR3. With V trimmed by 5 bases and J by 0 bases, 6 bases remained unmatched. This chain's CDR3 is CASSRGDRSSGNTIYF. The CDR3, as DNA: TGTGCCAGCAGCAGGGGGGACAGGAGCTCTGGAAACACCATATATTTT.

The chain links TRBV10-2 to TRBJ2-7; D uncertain. This CDR3 is 13 amino acids long. Deletions cut 3 bases from V and 2 bases from J, with 8 bases between. Per germline, CDR1 WSHSY and CDR2 SAAADI. This CDR3 reads CASSDSGAYEQYF. In DNA, the CDR3 is TGCGCCAGCAGTGACTCAGGAGCCTACGAGCAGTACTTC.

The rearrangement joins TRBV6-1 to TRBJ1-1; D is ambiguous. Germline assignment: CDR1 MNHNS and CDR2 SASEGT. Trimming pared 2 bases from V and 5 bases from J, leaving 9 bases between. CDR3 length equals 13 residues. CDR3 nucleotide sequence: TGTGCCAGCAGTGAACGAGGGAGGACTGAAGCTTTCTTT. Its protein product is CASSERGRTEAFF.

CDR3 nucleotides: TGTGCCAGCAGTCCCCCGACTACTACGGCCGTAGAGCAGTACTTC. Translated, it gives CASSPPTTTAVEQYF. This chain connects TRBV28 to TRBJ2-7, with a weak D call TRBD2 (5 bases). The CDR3 runs 15 residues. Trimming pared 5 bases from V and 7 bases from J, leaving 21 bases between. Germline values: CDR1 MDHEN, CDR2 SYDVKM.

CDR3 region: CSVLKQGYEAGELFF. The CDR3 DNA reads as TGCAGCGTGTTGAAACAGGGATACGAGGCCGGGGAGCTGTTTTTT. The V gene is TRBV29-1, the J gene TRBJ2-2; perhaps TRBD1 as D (6 bases). V lost 6 bases, J lost 6 bases, and 20 bases lay in between. Looked up from germline, CDR1 is SQVTM and CDR2 is ANQGSEA. CDR3 length: 15 amino acids.

This clone was picked up one time. The rearrangement uses TRBV5-1 and TRBJ2-7; possible D gene TRBD2, 6 bases. Germline assignment: CDR1 SGHRS and CDR2 YFSETQ. Trimming removed 2 bases from V and 5 bases from J, with 8 bases in between. This CDR3 spans 12 amino acids. The CDR3 DNA reads as TGCGCCAGCAGCTTCGGGAGAGACGAGCAGTACTTC. Its translation: CASSFGRDEQYF.

J is TRBJ2-7 and V is TRBV5-1; 12 nucleotides agree with TRBD2. The CDR3 length is 16 residues. Germline assignment: CDR1 SGHRS and CDR2 YFSETQ. Trimming took 4 bases from V and 3 from J; bases not matched to a gene: 8. Here the CDR3 DNA reads TGCGCCAGCAGCCCAGGGACTAGCGGGCTCCACTACGAGCAGTACTTC. This encodes CASSPGTSGLHYEQYF.

The rearrangement uses TRBV7-8 and TRBJ2-2; D uncertain. Trimming shortened V by 4 bases and J by 5 bases, and 11 bases separated the two germline ends. Per the germline V gene, CDR1 is SGHVS and CDR2 is FQNEAQ. CDR3 length: 14 residues. The CDR3 region has the DNA TGTGCCAGCAGCTACCTACGGGTAACCGGGGAGCTGTTTTTT. Translated, it gives CASSYLRVTGELFF.

The genes are TRBV2 and TRBJ2-7, with 8 bases matching TRBD1. The CDR3 covers 15 residues. V lost 7 bases and J lost 0; bases outside the gene matches: 8. Germline CDR1 and CDR2: SNHLY and FYNNEI. The CDR3 region has the DNA TGTGCCAGCATAGGAGCAGGGGGCCTCTCCTACGAGCAGTACTTC. Residues: CASIGAGGLSYEQYF.

The rearrangement joins TRBV2 to TRBJ1-2; possible D gene TRBD1, 6 bases. The CDR3 is 13 residues long. V lost 3 bases, J lost 3 bases, and 8 bases lay in between. Germline values: CDR1 SNHLY, CDR2 FYNNEI. The DNA of the CDR3 is TGTGCCAGCAGTGAGGGACATCACTATGGCTACACCTTC. This encodes CASSEGHHYGYTF.

This clone was detected only once. The chain uses TRBV7-9 and TRBJ2-7; 9 bases fit TRBD1. The CDR3 is 15 residues long. Looked up from germline, CDR1 is SEHNR and CDR2 is FQNEAQ (reference sequence). V lost 2 bases to trimming and J lost 5 bases; unmatched junction nucleotides: 7. The CDR3 loop is CASSLPGTGSDEQYF. CDR3 sequence (DNA): TGTGCCAGCAGCTTACCCGGGACAGGGTCCGACGAGCAGTACTTC.

This chain uses TRBV30 with TRBJ2-2; D unclear. The length of the CDR3 is 14 residues. Between the trimmed V and J ends, which lost 1 base and 4 bases, there was a span of 10 bases. In germline, CDR1 is GTSNPN, CDR2 SVGIG (reference sequence). The CDR3 DNA reads as TGTGCCTGGAGTGCTAGGGCCGGCACCGGGGAGCTGTTTTTT. Its translation: CAWSARAGTGELFF.

V and J are TRBV29-1 and TRBJ1-2; no reliable D call. The CDR3 has 11 amino acids. Germline CDR1 and CDR2: SQVTM and ANQGSEA. The V and J ends lost 6 bases and 8 bases respectively, with 13 bases between them. The CDR3 is CSVRLTGGYTF. The CDR3 DNA reads TGCAGCGTGAGGCTGACGGGGGGCTACACCTTC. The entire variable domain, with the rest obtained from reference TRBV29-1 and TRBJ1-2, is as follows: SAVISQKPSRDICQRGTSLTIQCQVDSQVTMMFWYRQQPGQSLTLIATANQGSEATYESGFVIDKFPISRPNLTFSTLTVSNMSPEDSSIYLCSVRLTGGYTFGSGTRLTVV.

The chain has TRBV27 and TRBJ1-2; D is ambiguous. V shed 7 bases and J shed 2 bases, with 8 bases lying between them. Germline loops: CDR1 MNHEY, CDR2 SMNVEV (reference sequence). The length of the CDR3 is 12 residues. DNA of the CDR3: TGTGCCAGCAAATCACCGAACTATGGCTACACCTTC. Translating it yields CASKSPNYGYTF.

This clone was observed a handful of times. This chain joins TRBV6-4 and TRBJ1-5, with 9 bases that match TRBD1. This CDR3 is built from 13 residues. Germline V gene data show CDR1 as MRHNA and CDR2 as SNTAGT. V dropped 9 bases and J dropped 4; count of bases not matched to a gene: 4. This CDR3 is CARTGGYNQPQHF. The CDR3 bases are TGTGCCAGAACAGGGGGCTATAATCAGCCCCAGCATTTT.

This chain links TRBV15 with TRBJ2-5; D possibly corresponds to TRBD2 (6 bases). Germline lookup yields CDR1 LNHNV and CDR2 YYDKDF (reference sequence). Deletions cut 1 base from V and 5 bases from J, with 14 bases between. This CDR3 region has 15 residues. The CDR3 bases are TGTGCCACCAGCAGAGGACTAGTAGGTTGGGAGACCCAGTACTTC. It translates to CATSRGLVGWETQYF.

The V call is TRBV28, the J call TRBJ2-7; D not certain. Germline V gene data show CDR1 as MDHEN and CDR2 as SYDVKM. The CDR3 has 14 amino acids. Trimming cost V 2 bases and J 3 bases, with 11 bases left between them. The DNA for the CDR3 is TGTGCCAGCAGTTTAACCCAGACTGACTACGAGCAGTACTTC. Translating gives CASSLTQTDYEQYF. Drawing the rest from reference TRBV28 and TRBJ2-7, the complete variable domain is DVKVTQSSRYLVKRTGEKVFLECVQDMDHENMFWYRQDPGLGLRLIYFSYDVKMKEKGDIPEGYSVSREKKERFSLILESASTNQTSMYLCASSLTQTDYEQYFGPGTRLTVT.

In nucleotides, the CDR3 is TGTGCCAGCAGTCCATTGCCACTAGGCACCTACGAGCAGTACTTC. It is translated as CASSPLPLGTYEQYF. The V gene is TRBV27, the J gene TRBJ2-7; TRBD2 is a possible D gene (5 bases). This CDR3 is 15 amino acids long. The V end lost 5 bases, the J end lost 2 bases, and 16 bases lay between the germline ends. Per germline, CDR1 MNHEY and CDR2 SMNVEV (reference sequence).

The chain is built from TRBV25-1 and TRBJ2-3; the match to TRBD2 covers 8 bases. J lost 2 bases, V lost 6 bases, and 7 bases had no gene match. Germline V gene sequence: CDR1 MGHDK, CDR2 SYGVNS. CDR3 length equals 15 residues. CDR3 amino acids: CASRGAGVDTDTQYF. The CDR3 nucleotides are TGTGCCAGCAGGGGAGCGGGAGTCGACACAGATACGCAGTATTTT.

CDR3 bases: TGTGCCAGCAGCTTCTCCGGGCAAGGCACTGAAGCTTTCTTT. It translates to CASSFSGQGTEAFF. V and J are TRBV7-2 and TRBJ1-1, with unresolved D. CDR1 is SGHTA, CDR2 FQGNSA, per germline. Trimming shortened V by 3 bases and J by 4 bases, and 12 bases separated the two germline ends. The CDR3 is made up of 14 amino acids.

The table lists this clone with a few counts. Other nucleotide sequences from this sample produce the same CDR3. The V gene is TRBV14, the J gene TRBJ1-1; D ambiguous. The CDR3 loop spans 13 amino acids. Trimming left V 0 bases short and J 3 bases short, with 5 bases between. The germline CDR1 and CDR2 sequences are SGHDN and FVKESK. In DNA, the CDR3 is TGTGCCAGCAGCCAAGATTTGGACACTGAAGCTTTCTTT. It is translated as CASSQDLDTEAFF.

The rearrangement uses TRBV11-2 and TRBJ2-3, with unresolved D. Germline V lookup: CDR1 SGHAT, CDR2 FQNNGV. Trimming left V 1 base short and J 4 bases short, with 6 bases between. The CDR3 spans 13 residues. CDR3 DNA: TGTGCCAGCAGCTTAGTTACAGCAGATACGCAGTATTTT. Translation: CASSLVTADTQYF.

V and J are TRBV28 and TRBJ2-7; tentative D call: TRBD1 (5 bases). Trimming pared 5 bases from V and 3 bases from J, leaving 20 bases between. This CDR3 has 16 amino acids. Germline V gene sequence: CDR1 MDHEN, CDR2 SYDVKM. CDR3 nucleotides: TGTGCCAGCAGTCCCCCCCCCAGGGAAAAAGACTACGAGCAGTACTTC. Encoded protein: CASSPPPREKDYEQYF.

The rearrangement joins TRBV7-9 to TRBJ2-7; 11 nucleotides match TRBD2. Germline loops: CDR1 SEHNR, CDR2 FQNEAQ (reference sequence). The V segment lost 2 bases and the J segment 3 bases; nucleotides outside the gene matches: 12. The CDR3 runs to 18 residues. The CDR3 nucleotides read TGTGCCAGCAGCTTAAACCCGCCGGTAGCGGGAGGGAGCTACGAGCAGTACTTC. Its protein product is CASSLNPPVAGGSYEQYF. Based on the CDR3 plus reference TRBV7-9 and TRBJ2-7, the full variable domain is DTGVSQNPRHKITKRGQNVTFRCDPISEHNRLYWYRQTLGQGPEFLTYFQNEAQLEKSRLLSDRFSAERPKGSFSTLEIQRTEQGDSAMYLCASSLNPPVAGGSYEQYFGPGTRLTVT.

The chain has TRBV4-1 and TRBJ2-2; 8 bases fit TRBD2. The CDR3 totals 17 residues. V trimming: 3 bases; J trimming: 4 bases; junction bases outside the gene matches: 10. Per germline, CDR1 MGHRA and CDR2 YSYEKL. This CDR3 reads CASSHGGGTSPTGELFF. CDR3 coding DNA: TGCGCCAGCAGCCACGGGGGTGGGACTAGTCCCACCGGGGAGCTGTTTTTT.

This chain connects TRBV15 to TRBJ1-5, with D tentatively TRBD1 (6 bases). Per germline, CDR1 LNHNV and CDR2 YYDKDF (reference sequence). The CDR3 is 14 residues long. Trimming took 5 bases from V and 4 from J, leaving 12 bases between them. DNA of the CDR3: TGTGCCACCAGCCCGAGCACAGGGAATCAGCCCCAGCATTTT. Translated: CATSPSTGNQPQHF.

On this clone: Other DNA sequences from this sample encode an identical CDR3 as well. The rearrangement links TRBV6-1 to TRBJ2-7; D gene ambiguous. The V end was cut by 1 base, the J end by 2 bases, with 3 bases between. The germline CDR1 and CDR2 sequences are MNHNS and SASEGT. The CDR3 is 12 residues long. In DNA, the CDR3 is TGTGCCAGCAGTGAAGGGGCCTACGAGCAGTACTTC. This translates into CASSEGAYEQYF.

The gene calls are TRBV29-1 and TRBJ2-1; D not certain. CDR3 length: 10 residues. The V end was cut by 4 bases, the J end by 9 bases, with 7 bases between. Germline CDR1 SQVTM, CDR2 ANQGSEA. The CDR3 loop is CSVGQSEQFF. Here the CDR3 DNA reads TGCAGCGTTGGGCAGTCTGAGCAGTTCTTC.

The gene calls are TRBV15 and TRBJ2-7; the match to TRBD2 covers 7 bases. The J segment lost 0 bases and the V segment lost 8 bases, leaving 1 base of the junction unmatched. The CDR3 runs 12 residues. Germline CDR1 reads LNHNV; CDR2 reads YYDKDF (reference sequence). In DNA form, the CDR3 reads TGTGCCACCCGCGGGAGCTCCTACGAGCAGTACTTC. Its translation: CATRGSSYEQYF.

The chain carries TRBV7-8 and TRBJ2-7, with TRBD2 identical over 7 bases. V shed 8 bases and J 7 bases; nucleotides not matched to a gene: 17. Germline V gene sequence: CDR1 SGHVS, CDR2 FQNEAQ. CDR3 length: 15 amino acids. The CDR3 region is CASRGVGGGPWEQYF. The CDR3 nucleotides read TGTGCCAGCCGTGGGGTTGGGGGAGGGCCGTGGGAGCAGTACTTC.

The V call is TRBV5-1, the J call TRBJ2-5; 7 bases line up with TRBD1. V lost 0 bases, J lost 5 bases, and 13 bases stayed unmatched. The V gene's germline CDR1 is SGHRS and CDR2 YFSETQ. This CDR3 is 17 amino acids long. The CDR3 bases are TGCGCCAGCAGCTTGGCCGCAACTATAGGGGGCGTGGAGACCCAGTACTTC. Residues: CASSLAATIGGVETQYF.

The CDR3 region is CASGGVFVTNEQFF. CDR3 coding DNA: TGTGCCAGCGGGGGGGTGTTTGTCACCAATGAGCAGTTCTTC. The chain recombines TRBV28 with TRBJ2-1; TRBD2 matches 7 bases. After removal of 8 bases from V and 6 bases from J, the junction contained 10 bases not matched to a gene. The CDR3 extends over 14 amino acids. Germline CDR1 MDHEN, CDR2 SYDVKM. Complete variable domain (other parts from reference TRBV28 and TRBJ2-1): DVKVTQSSRYLVKRTGEKVFLECVQDMDHENMFWYRQDPGLGLRLIYFSYDVKMKEKGDIPEGYSVSREKKERFSLILESASTNQTSMYLCASGGVFVTNEQFFGPGTRLTVL.